This T cell receptor (beta chain) was observed in a study of blood T cell repertoires in COVID-19 (dated by TCRdb to between 2020 and 2021). A note on the overall study: The collaborator samples originated in the United States, Italy and Spain and spanned the acute and convalescent phases of COVID-19. The prospective study material was composed of cDNA or gDNA derived from T cells, B-cell-depleted T cells, or PBMCs. Deeply sampled blood TCRbeta repertoires from subjects exposed to, actively infected with, or recovered from COVID-19 were included in the dataset. The repertoires were released in a freely available public database intended as a resource for research on the immune response to SARS-CoV-2. Samples were obtained from the ongoing ImmuneRACE study (first 160 participants) and from 1,000 to 1,500 subjects provided by 6 global collaborators. Sample metadata almost always included a de-identified subject ID, COVID-19 status, age in years and sex. Where available, HLA class I and class II types were obtained from metadata supplied by the sample provider rather than from assay-based typing.

About this clone: Its antigen is still unknown. No clone much larger than this one lies a single base away; base qualities are absent.

TCRbeta CDR3 regions were amplified from genomic DNA using the immunoSEQ Assay, a bias-controlled multiplex PCR. Per the original workflow: The number of nucleated cells in each sample was estimated by amplification of reference gene primers within the assay. Sequence reads were collapsed and filtered to measure the absolute abundance of every unique TCRbeta CDR3 rearrangement. Productive Simpson clonality was computed per sample as the square root of Simpson's diversity index over productive rearrangements. The immuneACCESS repertoire file appears here via TCRdb, limited to in-frame rearrangements. These files lack a portion of the clones; in checked studies, under half of the deficit traces to unresolved V genes, and the cause of the others is not known. That table supplies the V and J calls and clone size; D and trimming were determined from the DNA. In this sample the table shows 130,000 to 150,000 clones, more than 80% of which occur a single time. The leading ten clones occupy 6% to 7.5% of the sample.

Overall results and qualifications from the work: How much clinical and demographic metadata was included differed by source and by participant, and the metadata was provided uncurated.

The collaborating institutions used their own protocols to collect whole blood in K2EDTA tubes. Collaborator samples were shipped for TCRbeta analysis as frozen whole blood, isolated PBMCs, or DNA extracted from either sample type. The CDR3 spans 15 residues, from the cysteine through the phenylalanine. Just CDR3 DNA is preserved here, 45 bases in frame from base 1. Via the germline V gene, CDR1 is ENHRY and CDR2 SYGVKD. V is cut by 11 bases and J by 5 bases, and the space between the germline ends is 23 bases. The V gene is TRBV10-3 and the J gene is TRBJ2-3, and the D gene may be TRBD1, 6 bases matching. This TCR derives from a human donor in a cohort sampled during active COVID-19. The sample comprised peripheral blood. CDR3 sequence: CAASGDRFTLDTQYF. DNA sequence: TGTGCCGCCTCCGGAGACAGGTTCACTTTAGATACGCAGTATTTT.